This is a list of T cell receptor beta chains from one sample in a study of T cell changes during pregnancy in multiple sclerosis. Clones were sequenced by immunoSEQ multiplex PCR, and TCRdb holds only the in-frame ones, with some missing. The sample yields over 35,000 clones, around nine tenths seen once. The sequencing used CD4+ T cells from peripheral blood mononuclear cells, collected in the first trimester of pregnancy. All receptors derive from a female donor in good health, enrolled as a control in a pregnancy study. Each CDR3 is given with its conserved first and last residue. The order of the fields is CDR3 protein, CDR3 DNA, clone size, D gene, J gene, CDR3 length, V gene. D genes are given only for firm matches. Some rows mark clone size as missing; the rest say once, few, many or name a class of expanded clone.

cdr3_aa: CASSSLGQGTTNEKLFF
cdr3_nt: TGTGCCAGCAGCTCCTTGGGACAGGGGACAACTAATGAAAAACTGTTTTTT
clone_size: once
d_call: TRBD1
j_call: TRBJ1-4
cdr3_length: 17
v_call: TRBV5-4

cdr3_aa: CASRSWTGAGNYEQYF
cdr3_nt: TGTGCCAGCAGATCATGGACAGGAGCAGGGAACTACGAGCAGTACTTC
clone_size: .
d_call: TRBD1
j_call: TRBJ2-7
cdr3_length: 16
v_call: TRBV5-4

cdr3_aa: CASSPDGGQVISTEAFF
cdr3_nt: TGTGCCAGCTCACCCGACGGGGGGCAGGTAATTTCCACTGAAGCTTTCTTT
clone_size: .
d_call: .
j_call: TRBJ1-1
cdr3_length: 17
v_call: TRBV18

cdr3_aa: CASRRTGTSGYYEQYF
cdr3_nt: TGTGCCAGCAGACGTACCGGGACTAGCGGATACTACGAGCAGTACTTC
clone_size: .
d_call: TRBD2
j_call: TRBJ2-7
cdr3_length: 16
v_call: TRBV11-2

cdr3_aa: CASTFRGELFF
cdr3_nt: TGTGCCAGCACATTCAGAGGGGAGCTGTTTTTT
clone_size: once
d_call: .
j_call: TRBJ2-2
cdr3_length: 11
v_call: TRBV5-4

cdr3_aa: CASRPQGANTGELFF
cdr3_nt: TGTGCCAGCAGGCCCCAGGGGGCGAACACCGGGGAGCTGTTTTTT
clone_size: .
d_call: TRBD1
j_call: TRBJ2-2
cdr3_length: 15
v_call: TRBV2

cdr3_aa: CSVEVAPGGSSYEQYF
cdr3_nt: TGCAGCGTTGAAGTTGCCCCGGGGGGCAGCTCCTACGAGCAGTACTTC
clone_size: .
d_call: .
j_call: TRBJ2-7
cdr3_length: 16
v_call: TRBV29-1

cdr3_aa: CSDGYGYTF
cdr3_nt: TGCAGCGACGGCTATGGCTACACCTTC
clone_size: once
d_call: .
j_call: TRBJ1-2
cdr3_length: 9
v_call: TRBV29-1

cdr3_aa: CSVETGGLLRETQYF
cdr3_nt: TGCAGCGTTGAGACCGGGGGACTCCTTCGGGAGACCCAGTACTTC
clone_size: .
d_call: .
j_call: TRBJ2-5
cdr3_length: 15
v_call: TRBV29-1

cdr3_aa: CASSTPQGRQYF
cdr3_nt: TGTGCCAGCAGCACCCCGCAGGGTCGGCAGTACTTC
clone_size: .
d_call: .
j_call: TRBJ2-7
cdr3_length: 12
v_call: TRBV6-5

cdr3_aa: CASSLAPGLSYEQYF
cdr3_nt: TGTGCCAGCAGCTTAGCTCCGGGGTTGAGCTACGAGCAGTACTTC
clone_size: .
d_call: .
j_call: TRBJ2-7
cdr3_length: 15
v_call: TRBV11-2

cdr3_aa: CASSDPGGPRKDTQYF
cdr3_nt: TGTGCCAGCAGCGATCCGGGGGGGCCGAGGAAAGATACGCAGTATTTT
clone_size: .
d_call: TRBD2
j_call: TRBJ2-3
cdr3_length: 16
v_call: TRBV11-2

cdr3_aa: CASSPTINMNTEAFF
cdr3_nt: TGTGCCAGCTCACCAACCATCAACATGAACACTGAAGCTTTCTTT
clone_size: once
d_call: .
j_call: TRBJ1-1
cdr3_length: 15
v_call: TRBV18

cdr3_aa: CASSLFPQESSYNEQFF
cdr3_nt: TGTGCCAGCAGCTTATTTCCCCAGGAATCCTCCTACAATGAGCAGTTCTTC
clone_size: .
d_call: .
j_call: TRBJ2-1
cdr3_length: 17
v_call: TRBV7-2

cdr3_aa: CASSPPKRDPRDYGYTF
cdr3_nt: TGTGCCAGCTCACCCCCAAAGAGGGATCCCCGCGACTATGGCTACACCTTC
clone_size: .
d_call: .
j_call: TRBJ1-2
cdr3_length: 17
v_call: TRBV18

cdr3_aa: CASSSLARSTDTQYF
cdr3_nt: TGTGCCAGTAGTTCCCTAGCGAGGAGCACAGATACGCAGTATTTT
clone_size: .
d_call: .
j_call: TRBJ2-3
cdr3_length: 15
v_call: TRBV19

cdr3_aa: CASSQESTGGAPDTQYF
cdr3_nt: TGCGCCAGCAGCCAAGAGTCGACCGGGGGGGCCCCCGATACGCAGTATTTT
clone_size: .
d_call: TRBD2
j_call: TRBJ2-3
cdr3_length: 17
v_call: TRBV4-3

cdr3_aa: CASSRKLQGDTEAFF
cdr3_nt: TGCGCCAGCAGCCGAAAATTACAGGGAGACACTGAAGCTTTCTTT
clone_size: .
d_call: .
j_call: TRBJ1-1
cdr3_length: 15
v_call: TRBV4-1

cdr3_aa: CASSSRGQRGTGELFF
cdr3_nt: TGTGCCAGCAGCTCCCGAGGGCAGCGGGGCACCGGGGAGCTGTTTTTT
clone_size: once
d_call: TRBD2
j_call: TRBJ2-2
cdr3_length: 16
v_call: TRBV7-3

cdr3_aa: CASSFFRLAGGGDTQYF
cdr3_nt: TGTGCCAGTAGTTTCTTCCGACTAGCGGGGGGCGGAGATACGCAGTATTTT
clone_size: .
d_call: TRBD2
j_call: TRBJ2-3
cdr3_length: 17
v_call: TRBV19

cdr3_aa: CASTFEGISGYTF
cdr3_nt: TGTGCCAGCACCTTTGAGGGAATCAGCGGCTACACCTTC
clone_size: .
d_call: .
j_call: TRBJ1-2
cdr3_length: 13
v_call: TRBV13

cdr3_aa: CASSIFGTGDYGYTF
cdr3_nt: TGTGCCAGTAGTATATTTGGGACAGGGGATTATGGCTACACCTTC
clone_size: .
d_call: TRBD1
j_call: TRBJ1-2
cdr3_length: 15
v_call: TRBV19

cdr3_aa: CASLLAGDRFSDTGELFF
cdr3_nt: TGTGCCAGCCTACTAGCGGGGGATAGGTTTTCGGACACCGGGGAGCTGTTTTTT
clone_size: once
d_call: TRBD2
j_call: TRBJ2-2
cdr3_length: 18
v_call: TRBV19

cdr3_aa: CASSQSGGGVNTQYF
cdr3_nt: TGTGCCAGCAGCCAATCGGGCGGGGGAGTAAATACGCAGTATTTT
clone_size: .
d_call: TRBD2
j_call: TRBJ2-3
cdr3_length: 15
v_call: TRBV4-2

cdr3_aa: CASSIYSQGNEQYF
cdr3_nt: TGTGCCAGTAGTATTTACTCCCAGGGGAACGAGCAGTACTTC
clone_size: .
d_call: .
j_call: TRBJ2-7
cdr3_length: 14
v_call: TRBV19

cdr3_aa: CASSFGLAGGYNEQFF
cdr3_nt: TGTGCCAGCAGCTTTGGACTAGCGGGGGGGTACAATGAGCAGTTCTTC
clone_size: .
d_call: TRBD2
j_call: TRBJ2-1
cdr3_length: 16
v_call: TRBV7-6

cdr3_aa: CASSYSSPRENEQYF
cdr3_nt: TGTGCCAGCAGTTACTCGAGTCCCAGGGAAAACGAGCAGTACTTC
clone_size: .
d_call: .
j_call: TRBJ2-7
cdr3_length: 15
v_call: TRBV6-6

cdr3_aa: CASSLASRANTGELFF
cdr3_nt: TGTGCCAGCAGCTTAGCTAGCCGCGCGAACACCGGGGAGCTGTTTTTT
clone_size: .
d_call: .
j_call: TRBJ2-2
cdr3_length: 16
v_call: TRBV7-3

cdr3_aa: CAWGTGVGNTIYF
cdr3_nt: TGTGCCTGGGGCACAGGGGTTGGAAACACCATATATTTT
clone_size: .
d_call: TRBD1
j_call: TRBJ1-3
cdr3_length: 13
v_call: TRBV30

cdr3_aa: CASRGYFGYTF
cdr3_nt: TGTGCCAGTAGGGGCTATTTTGGCTACACCTTC
clone_size: .
d_call: .
j_call: TRBJ1-2
cdr3_length: 11
v_call: TRBV19

cdr3_aa: CASSLGGSAFF
cdr3_nt: TGTGCCAGCAGTCTGGGGGGTTCAGCTTTCTTT
clone_size: .
d_call: .
j_call: TRBJ1-1
cdr3_length: 11
v_call: TRBV28

cdr3_aa: CASSFDSGYTF
cdr3_nt: TGTGCCAGCAGTTTCGACAGTGGCTACACCTTC
clone_size: .
d_call: .
j_call: TRBJ1-2
cdr3_length: 11
v_call: TRBV28

cdr3_aa: CASSKRGNSGNTIYF
cdr3_nt: TGTGCCAGCAGCAAACGTGGCAACTCTGGAAACACCATATATTTT
clone_size: once
d_call: .
j_call: TRBJ1-3
cdr3_length: 15
v_call: TRBV21-1

cdr3_aa: CASRGDSRNSPLHF
cdr3_nt: TGTGCCAGCAGGGGCGACAGTCGCAATTCACCCCTCCACTTT
clone_size: once
d_call: .
j_call: TRBJ1-6
cdr3_length: 14
v_call: TRBV28

cdr3_aa: CAISEGAVQETQYF
cdr3_nt: TGTGCCATCAGTGAAGGGGCAGTTCAAGAGACCCAGTACTTC
clone_size: .
d_call: .
j_call: TRBJ2-5
cdr3_length: 14
v_call: TRBV10-3

cdr3_aa: CASTDRGLSGNTIYF
cdr3_nt: TGTGCCAGTACGGACAGGGGACTCTCTGGAAACACCATATATTTT
clone_size: .
d_call: TRBD1
j_call: TRBJ1-3
cdr3_length: 15
v_call: TRBV19

cdr3_aa: CASRKDRTPAYGYTF
cdr3_nt: TGTGCCAGCAGGAAAGATAGGACTCCTGCATATGGCTACACCTTC
clone_size: .
d_call: .
j_call: TRBJ1-2
cdr3_length: 15
v_call: TRBV2

cdr3_aa: CASSPGGQGRGSKNIQYF
cdr3_nt: TGTGCCAGCTCCCCCGGCGGACAGGGACGTGGCTCCAAAAACATTCAGTACTTC
clone_size: .
d_call: TRBD1
j_call: TRBJ2-4
cdr3_length: 18
v_call: TRBV18

cdr3_aa: CASSARDRGSGANVLTF
cdr3_nt: TGTGCCAGCAGCGCCCGGGACAGGGGGTCTGGGGCCAACGTCCTGACTTTC
clone_size: .
d_call: TRBD1
j_call: TRBJ2-6
cdr3_length: 17
v_call: TRBV6-4

cdr3_aa: CASSLVPGRKTQYF
cdr3_nt: TGTGCCAGCAGCTTAGTTCCGGGGAGGAAGACCCAGTACTTC
clone_size: .
d_call: .
j_call: TRBJ2-5
cdr3_length: 14
v_call: TRBV11-2

cdr3_aa: CASSPTRALGGGPHTQYF
cdr3_nt: TGCGCCAGCAGCCCAACGAGGGCGTTGGGGGGGGGCCCACATACGCAGTATTTT
clone_size: .
d_call: .
j_call: TRBJ2-3
cdr3_length: 18
v_call: TRBV5-1

cdr3_aa: CASSPGQTSNTEAFF
cdr3_nt: TGTGCCAGCTCTCCTGGACAGACTTCTAACACTGAAGCTTTCTTT
clone_size: .
d_call: .
j_call: TRBJ1-1
cdr3_length: 15
v_call: TRBV18

cdr3_aa: CASSSRDISVYF
cdr3_nt: TGTGCCAGCAGCTCCCGGGACATCTCTGTGTACTTC
clone_size: .
d_call: .
j_call: TRBJ2-7
cdr3_length: 12
v_call: TRBV5-8

cdr3_aa: CASSLSPDRGYGYTF
cdr3_nt: TGTGCCAGCAGCTTATCCCCCGACAGGGGCTATGGCTACACCTTC
clone_size: .
d_call: TRBD1
j_call: TRBJ1-2
cdr3_length: 15
v_call: TRBV11-2

cdr3_aa: CASSSYAAVDETQYF
cdr3_nt: TGTGCCAGCAGTTCCTATGCGGCAGTTGACGAGACCCAGTACTTC
clone_size: .
d_call: .
j_call: TRBJ2-5
cdr3_length: 15
v_call: TRBV6-5

cdr3_aa: CASSGSRQGNEQFF
cdr3_nt: TGTGCCAGCAGCGGGTCACGGCAGGGCAATGAGCAGTTCTTC
clone_size: .
d_call: .
j_call: TRBJ2-1
cdr3_length: 14
v_call: TRBV7-2

cdr3_aa: CAWSRQGTEAFF
cdr3_nt: TGTGCCTGGAGTCGCCAGGGCACTGAAGCTTTCTTT
clone_size: .
d_call: .
j_call: TRBJ1-1
cdr3_length: 12
v_call: TRBV30

cdr3_aa: CASSPGLQETQYF
cdr3_nt: TGTGCCAGCAGCCCCGGACTACAAGAGACCCAGTACTTC
clone_size: .
d_call: .
j_call: TRBJ2-5
cdr3_length: 13
v_call: TRBV9

cdr3_aa: CASSQFTTGQLFF
cdr3_nt: TGCGCCAGCAGCCAATTTACGACAGGGCAACTGTTTTTT
clone_size: .
d_call: TRBD1
j_call: TRBJ1-4
cdr3_length: 13
v_call: TRBV4-1